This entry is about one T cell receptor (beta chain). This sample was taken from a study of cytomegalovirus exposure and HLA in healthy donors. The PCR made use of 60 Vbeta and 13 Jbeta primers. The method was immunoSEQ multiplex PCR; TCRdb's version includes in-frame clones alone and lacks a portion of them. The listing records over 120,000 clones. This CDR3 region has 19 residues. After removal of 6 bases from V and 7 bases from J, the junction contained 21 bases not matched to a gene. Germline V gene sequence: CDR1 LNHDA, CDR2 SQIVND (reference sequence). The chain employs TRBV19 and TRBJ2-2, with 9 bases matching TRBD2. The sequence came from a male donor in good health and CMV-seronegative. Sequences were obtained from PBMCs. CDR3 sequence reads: CASRPHSLLAGVQIGELFF. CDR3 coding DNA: TGTGCCAGTAGACCCCACTCCCTATTAGCGGGAGTTCAGATCGGGGAGCTGTTTTTT.